This T cell receptor beta chain was recorded in a study of beta chain features in type 1 diabetes listed by TCRdb under 2018. Notes on the research overall: No differences in mean age, gender distribution, total cell number or subset yield were found between patients and healthy donors. A total of approximately 110,000,000 sorted cells were examined across all samples, and a strong correlation was observed between cell number per subset and RNA yield. The study compared TCRB repertoires of sorted circulating CD4+ T cell subsets between recently diagnosed type 1 diabetes patients and matched healthy donors. Whereas all 30 or so donors provided naive and central memory subsets, regulatory and stem cell-like memory subsets were isolated from just 8 patients and about 8 healthy donors. Findings and caveats that apply to the study as a whole: Sequencing cDNA rather than genomic DNA could over-represent highly expressing activated cells, although activation and CD3 levels did not differ between groups. Naive, central memory and regulatory TCRB repertoires appeared to be more similar among patients than among healthy donors. Fewer insertions and more nucleotide deletions at VDJ recombination sites were observed in patients with type 1 diabetes, implying thymic rearrangement abnormalities. Because small numbers of individuals were included in the HLA sub-analyses, any influence of HLA type on TCRB rearrangement was left unresolved. Type 1 diabetes patients showed a moderate but significant shortening of TCRB CDR3 length in all four CD4+ subsets. PCR may preferentially amplify shorter templates, but because patient and control samples were amplified and corrected together, any resulting skew would affect both groups equally.

V was cut back by 0 bases and J by 2 bases, leaving a gap of 6 bases between them. Reading the germline V gene gives CDR1 SGHRS and CDR2 YFSETQ. The CDR3 starts with the cysteine, ends with the phenylalanine, and has 14 residues. Solely the CDR3 DNA is kept, with 42 bases framed from the first base. A single peripheral blood draw of around 0.11 L on average was collected from each donor into heparinised tubes. A BD FACSAria II was used to sort naive, central memory, regulatory and stem cell-like memory CD4+ T cells with a panel that included CD45RO, CCR7, CD25, CD127, CD95 and CD27. All sorted populations exceeded 95% purity. PBMCs were separated immediately by Lymphoprep density gradient centrifugation and were stained directly, without being cultured. To minimize batch effects, samples were stained and sorted in pairs, one healthy donor with one patient per experiment. The entire amount of isolated RNA was reverse transcribed using the High Capacity cDNA Reverse Transcription Kit, so the sequenced TCRB transcripts were expressed ones. Naive, central memory and regulatory T cell samples underwent deep immunoSEQ sequencing, averaging around 3.9 million total reads per sample. After sorted cells were lysed in RLT buffer, RNA was extracted with DNase-treated RNeasy Micro or Mini kits, with the choice depending on cell number. To prevent cross-contamination, every cell subset was processed on its own, while patient and healthy donor samples were processed together. The immunoSEQ multiplex PCR was used to amplify TCRB sequences from cDNA, yielding 87-bp fragments that span the CDR3 region. Amplicons were sequenced on the Illumina HiSeq platform. The paper's processing steps were these. PCR bias was computationally corrected using synthetic template baselines, reads within Hamming distance 2 were collapsed, and singletons that could not be merged were discarded. By aligning reads against IMGT, V, D and J genes, CDR3 length, and insertions or deletions at six rearrangement sites were assigned. Within each subset, clonotype counts were normalized to the number of sorted cells before true diversity and Gini coefficients were calculated with the tcR R package. The overlap coefficient, calculated on TCRB nucleotide sequences, was used to quantify repertoire sharing. Out-of-frame TCRB sequences from naive cells were analyzed to stand in for the pre-selection repertoire. Sourced from immuneACCESS, this table was stored by TCRdb with only in-frame sequences that have V and J called. A share of the clones is absent; for the studies checked, an unresolved V gene accounts for under half, and the remainder has no known explanation. V, J and clone size are those of that table, while D and trimming were read from the DNA. Present in this sample are about 300,000 clones, around an eighth of which were seen just once. The ten top clones hold 0.013% to 0.015% of the sample.

This clone occurred a few times. The antigen it recognizes is unknown. Base qualities were left out, and no much larger clone turns up one base away. Other DNA sequences in the same sample also yield this CDR3. This receptor chain uses TRBV5-1 and TRBJ1-5; a confident D gene designation cannot be given. The sample taken for sequencing was naive CD4+ T cells from blood. The cell subset or site label on this specimen signifies: true naive CD4+ T cells. The source is a woman aged 18-35 years with type 1 diabetes. The bases read TGCGCCAGCAGCTTGGACGGGGGCAATCAGCCCCAGCATTTT. It codes for CASSLDGGNQPQHF.